The source of this T cell receptor (beta chain) is a study of T cells in Graves' hyperthyroidism and ophthalmopathy. General study findings and limits: The model forecast ophthalmopathy, anticipating it by a median about 7 months before onset.

CDR1 is LNHDA, CDR2 SQIVND, per germline (reference sequence). This CDR3 is 17 amino acids long. Trimming removed 3 bases at V and 4 bases at J, with 19 bases between. RNA transcripts were the template for amplifying TCR beta CDR3 regions. The HTBI set primed first-round TCR CDR3 RT-PCR. TCRdb re-analysed the multiplex PCR reads in MiXCR, keeping a single row per CDR3 protein. The sample has approximately 430,000 distinct CDR3 sequences; 15% to 19% are singletons. This clonotype was detected only a few times. Its specificity is not known. Patients with uncontrolled infections, other autoimmune diseases, pregnancy or lactation were excluded.

Sequencing was done on a sample of blood. The chain uses TRBV19 and TRBJ1-5, with D possibly matching TRBD1 (5 bases). This receptor was identified in a woman under 30 with Graves' hyperthyroidism. CDR3 nucleotides: TGTGCCAGTAGTATCAACCGGGGGGGGTTCCAAAATCAGCCCCAGCATTTT. Translation gives CASSINRGGFQNQPQHF. Full variable domain (rest looked up from reference TRBV19 and TRBJ1-5): DGGITQSPKYLFRKEGQNVTLSCEQNLNHDAMYWYRQDPGQGLRLIYYSQIVNDFQKGDIAEGYSVSREKKESFPLTVTSAQKNPTAFYLCASSINRGGFQNQPQHFGDGTRLSIL.